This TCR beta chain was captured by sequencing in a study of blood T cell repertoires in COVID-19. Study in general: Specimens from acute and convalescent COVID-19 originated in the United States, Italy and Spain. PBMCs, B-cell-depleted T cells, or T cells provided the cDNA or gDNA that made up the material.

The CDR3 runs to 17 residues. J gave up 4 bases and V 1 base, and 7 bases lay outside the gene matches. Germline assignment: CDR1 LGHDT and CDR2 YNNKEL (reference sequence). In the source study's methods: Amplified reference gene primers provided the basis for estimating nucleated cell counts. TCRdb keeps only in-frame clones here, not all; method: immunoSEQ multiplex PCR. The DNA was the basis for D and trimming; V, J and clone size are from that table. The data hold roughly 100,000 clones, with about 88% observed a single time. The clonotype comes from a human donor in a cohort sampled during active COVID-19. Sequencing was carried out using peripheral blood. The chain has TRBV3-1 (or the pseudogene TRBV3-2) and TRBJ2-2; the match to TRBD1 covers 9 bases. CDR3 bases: TGTGCCAGCAGCCAAGGGACAGGGGAGGTCAGCACCGGGGAGCTGTTTTTT. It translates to CASSQGTGEVSTGELFF.